This is a list of T cell receptor beta chains from one sample in a study of CD8 T cells in Susac syndrome. Each CDR3 protein is one row after TCRdb ran MiXCR on the immunoSEQ multiplex PCR reads. Among around 130,000 distinct CDR3 sequences, less than 95% were seen once, and the ten largest hold over 0.1%. Material: CD4+ T cells from PBMCs. The receptor source for this set is a human donor with multiple sclerosis. Both conserved end residues are part of each CDR3. Each record gives: J gene, D gene, clone size, V gene, CDR3 DNA, CDR3 protein. D genes are given only for firm matches. Part of the rows lack a size; the others show once, few, many or a class for expanded clones.

TRBJ2-5 | TRBD2 | . | TRBV7-2 | TGTGCCAGCAGTCTTAGCGGGGGGGCCCCAGAGACCCAGTACTTC | CASSLSGGAPETQYF
TRBJ2-5 | . | . | TRBV19 | TGTGCCAGTAGTAATCCGGTAATCCAGAAAGAGACCCAGTACTTC | CASSNPVIQKETQYF
TRBJ1-4 | . | . | TRBV9 | TGTGCCAGCAGCCCCGACAGCATAAATGAAAAACTGTTTTTT | CASSPDSINEKLFF
TRBJ2-5 | TRBD1 | . | TRBV9 | TGTGCCAGCACCGCCGGGACAGGGTCTCGAGAGACCCAGTACTTC | CASTAGTGSRETQYF
TRBJ2-3 | . | . | TRBV19 | TGTGCCACCAAGGGACTCGCTTATCCAGATACGCAGTATTTT | CATKGLAYPDTQYF
TRBJ1-1 | TRBD1 | . | TRBV7-9 | TGTGCCAGCAGCCACAGGGGCTACAACACTGAAGCTTTCTTT | CASSHRGYNTEAFF
TRBJ2-7 | . | . | TRBV5-6 | TGTGCCAGCAGCTTGGCCGGGATAGCTGGAGAGCAGTACTTC | CASSLAGIAGEQYF
TRBJ2-5 | TRBD2 | . | TRBV7-7 | TGTGCCAGCAGCTCTGGCTCTAGCGGGAGTGGGACCCAGTACTTC | CASSSGSSGSGTQYF
TRBJ2-1 | TRBD2 | . | TRBV6-4 | TGTGCCAGCAGTCGACTAGCGGGGGCAGAGCAGTTCTTC | CASSRLAGAEQFF
TRBJ2-7 | . | . | TRBV18 | TGTGCCAGCTCACCACCGACCTCCTACGAGCAGTACTTC | CASSPPTSYEQYF
TRBJ1-2 | . | . | TRBV5-1 | TGCGCCAGCAAAGAGGCCCCCGGGACACAAGGACCAAACTACGGCTACACCTTC | CASKEAPGTQGPNYGYTF
TRBJ1-3 | . | . | TRBV12-3/TRBV12-4 | TGTGCCAGCAACCCAGGGGTAGGAAACACCATATATTTT | CASNPGVGNTIYF
TRBJ2-6 | . | . | TRBV7-2 | TGTGCCAGCAGCTCAAAGTTCTCTGGGGCCAACGTCCTGACTTTC | CASSSKFSGANVLTF
TRBJ2-1 | TRBD1 | . | TRBV20-1 | TGCAGTGCTATGGGACAGGGGGAACACGAGCAGTTCTTC | CSAMGQGEHEQFF
TRBJ2-7 | TRBD2 | . | TRBV7-2 | TGTGCCAGCAGCTTAGCGGGAGGGGCCCTCGAGCAGTACTTC | CASSLAGGALEQYF
TRBJ1-1 | . | . | TRBV4-2 | TGTGCCAGCAGCCAAGATCAGAGGGCCGGGGGCACTGAAGCTTTCTTT | CASSQDQRAGGTEAFF
TRBJ1-2 | . | . | TRBV30 | TGTGCCTGGGCCCGAGGGAGTGGCTACACCTTC | CAWARGSGYTF
TRBJ2-5 | TRBD2 | . | TRBV24-1 | TGTGCCACCAGTGATCCGGGGACTAGCGGGAAAGAGACCCAGTACTTC | CATSDPGTSGKETQYF
TRBJ2-1 | TRBD2 | once | TRBV10-1 | TGCGCCAGCAGTGGAGGTCTAGCGGTCAATGAGCAGTTCTTC | CASSGGLAVNEQFF
TRBJ2-7 | . | . | TRBV12-3/TRBV12-4 | TGTGCCAGCAGCCGTGGGTCGGGACTTCTTTCAATCCCTTCCTACGAGCAGTACTTC | CASSRGSGLLSIPSYEQYF
TRBJ1-2 | . | . | TRBV29-1 | TGCAGCGTGGAGGGCCAAAATTACTATGGCTACACCTTC | CSVEGQNYYGYTF
TRBJ2-3 | TRBD2 | . | TRBV9 | TGTGCCAGCAGCAGGCGACTAGCGGGAGATAGCACAGATACGCAGTATTTT | CASSRRLAGDSTDTQYF
TRBJ1-2 | . | . | TRBV6-2/TRBV6-3 | TGTGCCAGCAGTTACGAAGTGTTCTATGGCTACACCTTC | CASSYEVFYGYTF